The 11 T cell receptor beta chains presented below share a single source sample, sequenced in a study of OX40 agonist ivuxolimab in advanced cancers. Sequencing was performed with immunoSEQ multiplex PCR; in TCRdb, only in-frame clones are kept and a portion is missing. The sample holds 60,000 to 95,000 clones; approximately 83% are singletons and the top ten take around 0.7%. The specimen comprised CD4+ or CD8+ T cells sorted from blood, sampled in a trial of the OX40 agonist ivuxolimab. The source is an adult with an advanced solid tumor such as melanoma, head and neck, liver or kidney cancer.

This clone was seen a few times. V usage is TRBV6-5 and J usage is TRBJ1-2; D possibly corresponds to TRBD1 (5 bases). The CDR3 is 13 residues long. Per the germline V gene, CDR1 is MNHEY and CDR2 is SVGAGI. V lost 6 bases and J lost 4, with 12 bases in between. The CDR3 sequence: CASSQDSRYGYTF. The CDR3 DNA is TGTGCCAGCAGCCAAGACAGCCGCTATGGCTACACCTTC.

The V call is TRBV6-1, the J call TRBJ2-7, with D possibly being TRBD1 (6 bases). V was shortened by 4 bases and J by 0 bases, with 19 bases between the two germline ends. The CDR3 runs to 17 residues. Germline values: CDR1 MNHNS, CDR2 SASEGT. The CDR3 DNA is TGTGCCAGCAGTGTAACCTGGGGACAAATGAACTCCTACGAGCAGTACTTC. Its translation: CASSVTWGQMNSYEQYF.

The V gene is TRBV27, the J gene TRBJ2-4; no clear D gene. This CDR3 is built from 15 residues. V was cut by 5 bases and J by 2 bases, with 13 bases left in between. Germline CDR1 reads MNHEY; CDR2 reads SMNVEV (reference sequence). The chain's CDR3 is CASSTLYKSKNIQYF. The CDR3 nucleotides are TGTGCCAGCAGTACACTATACAAATCCAAAAACATTCAGTACTTC.

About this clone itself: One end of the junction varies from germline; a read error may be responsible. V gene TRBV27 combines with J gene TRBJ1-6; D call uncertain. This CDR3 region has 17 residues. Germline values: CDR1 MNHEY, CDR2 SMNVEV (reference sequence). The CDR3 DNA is TGTGCCAGCAGTTTAAGGGCAGGATATGTTGATAATTCACTCCTCCACTTT. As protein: CASSLRAGYVDNSLLHF.

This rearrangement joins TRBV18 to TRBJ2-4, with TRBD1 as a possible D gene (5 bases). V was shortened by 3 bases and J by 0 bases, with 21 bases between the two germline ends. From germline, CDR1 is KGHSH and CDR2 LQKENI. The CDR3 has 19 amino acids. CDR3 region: CASSPTKTTEILAKNIQYF. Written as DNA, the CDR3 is TGTGCCAGCTCACCCACGAAAACGACAGAGATACTAGCCAAAAACATTCAGTACTTC.

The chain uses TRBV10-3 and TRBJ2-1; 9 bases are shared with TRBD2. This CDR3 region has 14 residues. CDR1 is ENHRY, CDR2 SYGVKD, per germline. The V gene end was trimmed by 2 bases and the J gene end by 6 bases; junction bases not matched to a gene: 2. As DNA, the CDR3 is TGTGCCATCAGTGAGACTAGCGGGTTCAATGAGCAGTTCTTC. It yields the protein CAISETSGFNEQFF.

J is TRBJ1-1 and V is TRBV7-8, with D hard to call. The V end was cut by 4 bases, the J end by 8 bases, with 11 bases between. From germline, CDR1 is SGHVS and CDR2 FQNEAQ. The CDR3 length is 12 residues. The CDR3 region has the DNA TGTGCCAGCAGCTCCTATGGCAGGGAAGCTTTCTTT. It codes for CASSSYGREAFF.

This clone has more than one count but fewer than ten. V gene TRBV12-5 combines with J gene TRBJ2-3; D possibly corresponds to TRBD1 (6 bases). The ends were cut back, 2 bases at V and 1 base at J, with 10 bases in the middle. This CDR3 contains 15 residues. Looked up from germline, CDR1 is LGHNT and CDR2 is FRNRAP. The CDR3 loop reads CASGLTGLGTDTQYF. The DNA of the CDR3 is TGTGCTAGTGGTTTGACAGGGTTAGGCACAGATACGCAGTATTTT.

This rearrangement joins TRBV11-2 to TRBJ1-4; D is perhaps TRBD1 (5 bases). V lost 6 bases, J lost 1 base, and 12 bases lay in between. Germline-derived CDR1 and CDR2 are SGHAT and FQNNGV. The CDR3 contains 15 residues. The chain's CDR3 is CASRRGQGTNEKLFF. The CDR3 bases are TGTGCCAGCAGACGAGGGCAGGGAACTAATGAAAAACTGTTTTTT. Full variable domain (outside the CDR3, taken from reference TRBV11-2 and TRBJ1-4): EAGVAQSPRYKIIEKRQSVAFWCNPISGHATLYWYQQILGQGPKLLIQFQNNGVVDDSQLPKDRFSAERLKGVDSTLKIQPAKLEDSAVYLCASRRGQGTNEKLFFGSGTQLSVL.

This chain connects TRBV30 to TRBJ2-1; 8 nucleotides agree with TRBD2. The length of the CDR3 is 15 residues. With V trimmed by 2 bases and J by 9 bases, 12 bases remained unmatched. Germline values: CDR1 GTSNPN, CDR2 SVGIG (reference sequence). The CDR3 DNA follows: TGTGCCTGGAGTCAATTGTCGGGGGGGCATAGTGAGCAGTTCTTC. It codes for CAWSQLSGGHSEQFF.

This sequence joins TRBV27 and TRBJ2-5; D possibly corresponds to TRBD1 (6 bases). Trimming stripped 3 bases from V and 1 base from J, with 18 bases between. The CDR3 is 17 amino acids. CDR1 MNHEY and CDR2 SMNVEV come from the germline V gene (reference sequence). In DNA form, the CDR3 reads TGTGCCAGCAGTTTGGGCTTTGGGGGCCGCCGCCAAGAGACCCAGTACTTC. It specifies CASSLGFGGRRQETQYF.